Presented here are 29 T cell receptor beta chains from one specimen sequenced in a study of response to subunit inactivated influenza vaccine. TCRdb processed the RT-PCR reads anew with MiXCR; each CDR3 protein has one entry. The data contain hundreds of thousands of distinct CDR3 sequences, around 14% of them seen just once; the ten biggest clones take up roughly 10%. The sample consisted of PBMCs from blood, taken roughly 12 days after vaccination. Receptors were obtained from a man aged 50 to 60 who received an inactivated influenza vaccine.

The CDR3 spells CSARSLDLRNQPQHF. The DNA of the CDR3 is TGCAGTGCTAGATCCCTGGACTTGAGAAATCAGCCCCAGCATTTT. The chain joins TRBV20-1 to TRBJ1-5; D gene ambiguous. This CDR3 has 15 amino acids. Germline values: CDR1 DFQATT, CDR2 SNEGSKA (reference sequence). Deletions cut 2 bases from V and 4 bases from J, with 15 bases between.

This clonotype was counted only a few times. The chain uses TRBV20-1 and TRBJ1-2; 8 bases map to TRBD1. CDR1 and CDR2 from the germline V gene are DFQATT and SNEGSKA (reference sequence). The CDR3 spans 13 residues. V lost 1 base and J lost 7; bases outside the gene matches: 5. The CDR3 DNA follows: TGCAGTGCTAGAGGGACAGGGCGGGCTGGCTACACCTTC. It specifies CSARGTGRAGYTF.

The V gene is TRBV28, the J gene TRBJ2-1; 8 bases line up with TRBD2. The germline V gene has CDR1 MDHEN and CDR2 SYDVKM. Trimming at V came to 4 bases and at J to 3 bases, leaving 8 bases not matched to a gene. The CDR3 extends over 16 amino acids. CDR3 coding DNA: TGTGCCAGCAGTTCCTTAAGCGGGGGCCTCTACAATGAGCAGTTCTTC. Encoded protein: CASSSLSGGLYNEQFF.

At least ten counts were recorded for this clonotype. This chain joins TRBV29-1 and TRBJ2-1; D is uncertain. CDR1 SQVTM and CDR2 ANQGSEA come from the germline V gene. V was shortened by 4 bases and J by 3 bases, with 13 bases between the two germline ends. The CDR3 totals 14 residues. This CDR3 is CSVVIRGNYNEQFF. The CDR3 DNA reads as TGCAGCGTTGTAATCCGCGGAAACTACAATGAGCAGTTCTTC.

This clonotype appeared many times. The chain couples TRBV14 to TRBJ2-7; 10 positions agree with TRBD1. The germline V gene has CDR1 SGHDN and CDR2 FVKESK. The CDR3 length is 15 residues. Trimming removed 1 base from V and 4 bases from J; junction bases left unmatched: 4. The CDR3 DNA reads as TGTGCCAGCAGCCAAGGGACAGGGGGAGGTTACGAGCAGTACTTC. Protein sequence: CASSQGTGGGYEQYF.

The rearrangement uses TRBV20-1 and TRBJ1-5, with 7 nucleotides matching TRBD1. The germline CDR1 and CDR2 sequences are DFQATT and SNEGSKA (reference sequence). This CDR3 has 15 residues. Unmatched junction bases numbered 12, after V lost 3 bases and J lost 7 bases. CDR3 protein: CSARVNSGQNQPQHF. The DNA of the CDR3 is TGCAGTGCTAGGGTCAACTCGGGACAGAACCAGCCCCAGCATTTT.

This clonotype has more than one count but fewer than ten. The gene calls are TRBV7-2 and TRBJ1-5, with no clear D. Germline V gene data show CDR1 as SGHTA and CDR2 as FQGNSA. This CDR3 has 13 residues. Trimming took off 1 base at V and 11 bases at J, with 12 bases between the two ends. The CDR3 here is CASSLDSDLAQHF. CDR3 in DNA: TGTGCCAGCAGCTTAGATTCGGACCTTGCCCAGCATTTT.

V is TRBV18 and J is TRBJ2-2, with 7 bases lining up with TRBD1. The CDR3 has 15 residues. Losses at the gene ends were 10 bases for V and 0 bases for J; bases not matched to a gene: 8. Germline V CDR1 and CDR2: KGHSH, LQKENI. The DNA of the CDR3 is TGTGCCATCCGGACAGGAGCTACGAACACCGGGGAGCTGTTTTTT. Translating it yields CAIRTGATNTGELFF.

This chain uses TRBV28 with TRBJ1-6; D not certain. V was shortened by 5 bases and J by 13 bases, with 9 bases between the two germline ends. CDR1 is MDHEN, CDR2 SYDVKM, per germline. The CDR3 has 11 amino acids. As DNA, the CDR3 is TGTGCCAGCAGTCCCCCCGGTCCCCTCCACTTT. Its translation: CASSPPGPLHF.

Many counts were recorded for this clonotype. J is TRBJ2-1 and V is TRBV20-1; no reliable D call. The germline CDR1 and CDR2 sequences are DFQATT and SNEGSKA (reference sequence). The V end lost 0 bases, the J end lost 5 bases, and 17 bases lay between the germline ends. The length of the CDR3 is 16 residues. CDR3 sequence reads: CSAREPRTLYNNEQFF. The CDR3 DNA sequence: TGCAGTGCTAGAGAGCCTAGGACCCTTTACAACAATGAGCAGTTCTTC.

The chain employs TRBV15 and TRBJ1-2; D unclear. V shed 0 bases and J shed 2 bases, with 7 bases lying between them. This CDR3 has 14 residues. CDR1 and CDR2 (germline): LNHNV, YYDKDF (reference sequence). The CDR3 is CATSRDATNYGYTF. In nucleotides, the CDR3 is TGTGCCACCAGCAGAGACGCCACCAACTATGGCTACACCTTC.

Many counts were recorded for this clonotype. The genes are TRBV7-3 and TRBJ2-7; TRBD2 agrees at 11 bases. With 3 bases clipped from V and 3 bases from J, the junction kept 4 bases outside the gene matches. CDR1 and CDR2 (germline): SGHTA, FQGTGA. The length of the CDR3 is 15 residues. The CDR3 DNA sequence: TGTGCCAGCAGCTTGACTAGCGGGACAGTCTACGAGCAGTACTTC. Its translation: CASSLTSGTVYEQYF.

The rearrangement joins TRBV20-1 to TRBJ1-5; D uncertain. The V and J ends lost 1 base and 10 bases respectively, with 11 bases between them. Germline CDR1 and CDR2: DFQATT and SNEGSKA (reference sequence). The length of the CDR3 is 12 residues. The CDR3 loop is CSARGPNPPQHF. For the CDR3, the DNA is TGCAGTGCTAGAGGCCCCAATCCACCCCAGCATTTT.

The gene calls are TRBV10-3 and TRBJ2-1; 9 bases agree with TRBD1. The CDR3 contains 12 residues. Germline V gives CDR1 ENHRY, CDR2 SYGVKD. After removal of 11 bases from V and 11 bases from J, the junction contained 10 bases not matched to a gene. The CDR3 protein is CASGTGKGKQFF. The CDR3 region has the DNA TGTGCCTCCGGGACAGGGAAAGGCAAGCAGTTCTTC.

The chain carries TRBV3-1 and TRBJ2-6, with D perhaps given as TRBD1 or TRBD2 (6 bases each). Germline lookup yields CDR1 LGHDT and CDR2 YNNKEL (reference sequence). CDR3 length: 19 amino acids. V lost 4 bases and J lost 2, with 21 bases in between. The CDR3 bases are TGTGCCAGCAGCCTAGAAGGGGGGCGAGTAGTAACTGGGGCCAACGTCCTGACTTTC. Its translation is CASSLEGGRVVTGANVLTF.

This rearrangement joins TRBV24-1 to TRBJ1-5; possible D gene TRBD1, 5 bases. V dropped 5 bases and J dropped 0 bases, with 10 bases sitting between them. Germline V gives CDR1 KGHDR, CDR2 SFDVKD. The CDR3 runs to 15 residues. As DNA, the CDR3 is TGTGCCACCAGTGCCCCGGGGGGTAGCAATCAGCCCCAGCATTTT. Its translation: CATSAPGGSNQPQHF.

The CDR3 is CASSLELTSGGHEQYF. CDR3 sequence (DNA): TGTGCCAGCAGCTTAGAGCTCACTAGCGGGGGCCACGAGCAGTACTTC. The rearrangement uses TRBV7-2 and TRBJ2-7, with 11 bases matching TRBD2. CDR3 size: 16 residues. J was trimmed by 5 bases and V by 1 base; bases with no gene match: 7. In germline, CDR1 is SGHTA, CDR2 FQGNSA.

The rearrangement uses TRBV7-2 and TRBJ1-3; D call uncertain. The CDR3 covers 12 residues. Germline values: CDR1 SGHTA, CDR2 FQGNSA. The V and J ends lost 5 bases and 7 bases respectively, with 9 bases between them. CDR3 loop: CASSPRANTIYF. CDR3 DNA: TGTGCCAGCAGCCCTAGGGCGAACACCATATATTTT.

The sample holds a few counts of this clonotype. The rearrangement uses TRBV20-1 and TRBJ2-2; no definite D call. In germline, CDR1 is DFQATT, CDR2 SNEGSKA (reference sequence). The CDR3 runs to 14 residues. The V gene lost 0 bases and the J gene lost 6 bases, with 11 bases spanning the gap. The CDR3 sequence is CSARDLGVAGELFF. The CDR3, as DNA: TGCAGTGCTAGAGATCTCGGCGTCGCCGGGGAGCTGTTTTTT.

This clonotype was found a few times. The genes are TRBV25-1 and TRBJ2-7; 11 bases map to TRBD1. The ends lost 3 bases at V and 6 bases at J; junction bases unmatched: 7. The CDR3 runs 15 residues. Germline lookup yields CDR1 MGHDK and CDR2 SYGVNS. CDR3 DNA: TGTGCCAGCAGTGAGGACGGACAGGGGGCTCCCGAGCAGTACTTC. The encoded protein is CASSEDGQGAPEQYF.

Only a few counts were recorded for this clonotype. V gene TRBV7-8 combines with J gene TRBJ2-5; tentative D call: TRBD1 (6 bases). Trimming left V 3 bases short and J 2 bases short, with 7 bases between. Germline V gene lookup returns CDR1 SGHVS and CDR2 FQNEAQ. The CDR3 contains 13 residues. CDR3 sequence: CASSFDRQETQYF. Written as DNA, the CDR3 is TGTGCCAGCAGCTTTGACAGGCAAGAGACCCAGTACTTC.

In its sample, this clonotype was seen once. This rearrangement joins TRBV4-1 to TRBJ2-1, with 10 bases matching TRBD1. This CDR3 is built from 14 residues. V gave up 0 bases and J gave up 14 bases; unmatched junction bases: 7. Germline CDR1 MGHRA, CDR2 YSYEKL. CDR3 sequence (DNA): TGCGCCAGCAGCCAAGAGGGGACAGGGGCCCCTAAGTTCTTC. It specifies CASSQEGTGAPKFF.

This chain links TRBV27 with TRBJ2-7; no reliable D call. Germline V CDR1 and CDR2: MNHEY, SMNVEV (reference sequence). Trimming left V 5 bases short and J 7 bases short, with 15 bases between. The CDR3 is 13 amino acids. CDR3 region: CASSLLDGSEQYF. The CDR3 nucleotides read TGTGCCAGCAGTCTCCTGGACGGTTCAGAGCAGTACTTC.

The chain uses TRBV2 and TRBJ2-5; 9 nucleotides align to TRBD1. This CDR3 spans 13 amino acids. Losses at the gene ends were 7 bases for V and 1 base for J; bases not matched to a gene: 1. CDR1 and CDR2 (germline): SNHLY, FYNNEI. CDR3 loop: CASTGQGQETQYF. Here the CDR3 DNA reads TGTGCCAGCACGGGACAGGGCCAAGAGACCCAGTACTTC.

This clonotype has just a few counts. This chain joins TRBV6-4 and TRBJ2-1; TRBD2 matches at 10 bases. The junction had 5 bases not matched to a gene; V was cut back by 6 bases and J by 9 bases. The CDR3 covers 13 residues. Germline V CDR1 and CDR2: MRHNA, SNTAGT. The CDR3 sequence is CASSAVAGGEQFF. DNA of the CDR3: TGTGCCAGCAGCGCAGTAGCGGGAGGTGAGCAGTTCTTC.

This clonotype has a count of ten or more. The gene calls are TRBV7-2 and TRBJ2-7, with TRBD1 identical over 7 bases. Germline V CDR1 and CDR2: SGHTA, FQGNSA. Losses at the gene ends were 6 bases for V and 0 bases for J; bases not matched to a gene: 8. The CDR3 spans 15 residues. The CDR3 region has the DNA TGTGCCAGCAGGGACCGGGACAGACTCTCCTACGAGCAGTACTTC. Its protein is CASRDRDRLSYEQYF.

This clonotype appeared a few times. This chain's CDR3 is CASSHFRDSAYNEQFF. In DNA form, the CDR3 reads TGTGCCAGCAGCCATTTTCGCGACAGCGCCTACAATGAGCAGTTCTTC. The chain links TRBV3-1 to TRBJ2-1; perhaps TRBD1 as D (5 bases). With 3 bases removed from V and 2 bases from J, the gap between germline ends came to 14 bases. CDR1 and CDR2 from the germline V gene are LGHDT and YNNKEL (reference sequence). The length of the CDR3 is 16 residues.

This rearrangement joins TRBV7-9 to TRBJ2-3; no clear D gene. The CDR3 is 15 residues long. The V gene's germline CDR1 is SEHNR and CDR2 FQNEAQ (reference sequence). Trimming took off 7 bases at V and 2 bases at J, with 16 bases between the two ends. The CDR3 spells CASKPRQAHTDTQYF. The CDR3 nucleotides read TGTGCCAGCAAGCCCCGGCAGGCACACACAGATACGCAGTATTTT.

The V and J genes are TRBV20-1 and TRBJ2-3; 9 bases align to TRBD2. The V segment lost 5 bases and the J segment 6 bases; nucleotides outside the gene matches: 6. The CDR3 is 13 residues long. Germline V gene sequence: CDR1 DFQATT, CDR2 SNEGSKA (reference sequence). The CDR3 protein is CSAAGLAKDTQYF. CDR3 DNA: TGCAGTGCTGCGGGACTAGCTAAGGATACGCAGTATTTT.